The rows below give T cell receptor beta chains drawn from one sample of a study of shared clonotypes between healthy human individuals. Assay: immunoSEQ multiplex PCR; the TCRdb copy retains only in-frame clones and omits some. The data contain 2 million to 2.5 million clones, 85% to 95% of them singletons. The sequenced sample consisted of naive CD4+ T cells sorted from blood. These TCRs come from a man in his late teens or twenties in good health. CDR3s include the opening cysteine and the closing phenylalanine or tryptophan. A D gene is named only where the DNA matches it firmly. The listing skips clone size in some rows; elsewhere it reads once, few, many or a size class.

>TRBD2|16|TRBJ2-3|TRBV10-1|NA
TGCGCCAGCAGTGAGTCGGCAGCGGGAGGGACAGATACGCAGTATTTT
CASSESAAGGTDTQYF
>NA|16|TRBJ2-4|TRBV30|NA
TGTGCCTGGACTACGGATAAAGAGCTAGCCAAAAACATTCAGTACTTC
CAWTTDKELAKNIQYF
>NA|16|TRBJ2-2|TRBV27|NA
TGTGCCAGCAGTTTATCAGGGCGCATAAACACCGGGGAGCTGTTTTTT
CASSLSGRINTGELFF
>TRBD2|16|TRBJ2-4|TRBV4-3|NA
TGCGCCAGCAGCCAAGACGGCGGGAGAACCAAAAACATTCAGTACTTC
CASSQDGGRTKNIQYF
>NA|15|TRBJ1-5|TRBV6-1|NA
TGTGCCAGCAGTGTCGTCGGGGGTGGGAATCAGCCCCAGCATTTT
CASSVVGGGNQPQHF
>NA|13|TRBJ2-3|TRBV7-9|few
TGTGCCAGCAGCTTAGTCGGAACAGATACGCAGTATTTT
CASSLVGTDTQYF
>TRBD2|12|TRBJ2-7|TRBV25-1|NA
TGTGCCAGCAGTAAGGGGACTAGCGAGCAGTACTTC
CASSKGTSEQYF
>TRBD2|17|TRBJ2-1|TRBV25-1|once
TGTGCCAGCAGTCGGAAAGTCGGTAGCGGGGCCTACAATGAGCAGTTCTTC
CASSRKVGSGAYNEQFF
>TRBD1|15|TRBJ2-3|TRBV5-1|NA
TGCGCCAGCAGCTCTGGGACAGGGGCGACAGATACGCAGTATTTT
CASSSGTGATDTQYF
>TRBD2|15|TRBJ2-5|TRBV7-9|NA
TGTGCCAGCAGCCCTCGGGGGGTCGGCCAAGAGACCCAGTACTTC
CASSPRGVGQETQYF
>TRBD2|15|TRBJ2-1|TRBV5-1|NA
TGCGCCAGCAGCGGGGGGACTAGCGGCTACAATGAGCAGTTCTTC
CASSGGTSGYNEQFF
>NA|20|TRBJ2-3|TRBV28|NA
TGTGCCAGCAGTTCTACGACCCACACGTCTAGCACGCCCAGCACAGATACGCAGTATTTT
CASSSTTHTSSTPSTDTQYF
>TRBD1|14|TRBJ1-2|TRBV2|NA
TGTGCCAGCAATCCGGGACAGGGGGCCTATGGCTACACCTTC
CASNPGQGAYGYTF
>TRBD1|13|TRBJ2-7|TRBV6-6|NA
TGTGCCAGCAATCCGACAGGGGGCTACGAGCAGTACTTC
CASNPTGGYEQYF
>NA|14|TRBJ1-6|TRBV5-1|NA
TGCGCCAGCAGGGAAGCGTCCTATAATTCACCCCTCCACTTT
CASREASYNSPLHF
>NA|13|TRBJ1-6|TRBV19|NA
TGTGCCAGTAGTATCGGCTTTAATTCACCCCTCCACTTT
CASSIGFNSPLHF
>NA|14|TRBJ1-2|TRBV6-5|NA
TGTGCCAGCAGTTACTCTAGCCAGAACTATGGCTACACCTTC
CASSYSSQNYGYTF
>NA|11|TRBJ2-7|TRBV2|NA
TGTGCCACCAGGGGTCAGGGAGAGCAGTACTTC
CATRGQGEQYF
>TRBD1|15|TRBJ2-4|TRBV19|NA
TGTGCCAGTAGTATACAGGGACAGGGGGCAAACATTCAGTACTTC
CASSIQGQGANIQYF
>NA|16|TRBJ1-5|TRBV28|NA
TGTGCCAGCAGGCTTCCGGGTCCCGAGGGCAATCAGCCCCAGCATTTT
CASRLPGPEGNQPQHF
>TRBD1|14|TRBJ1-1|TRBV5-4|NA
TGTGCCAGCCAGTCCCGGGACAGGAACACTGAAGCTTTCTTT
CASQSRDRNTEAFF
>TRBD2|12|TRBJ2-7|TRBV30|NA
TGTGCCTGGTCTCGCGCGGGGACTAGCGCGACCTTC
CAWSRAGTSATF
>NA|14|TRBJ2-7|TRBV19|NA
TGTGCCAGTAGTTCCTGGACGGATCCCTACGAGCAGTACTTC
CASSSWTDPYEQYF
>TRBD2|14|TRBJ2-3|TRBV5-1|NA
TGCGCCAGCGGCCTAGCGGGGGGGTCGTTGACGCAGTATTTT
CASGLAGGSLTQYF
>TRBD1|14|TRBJ2-7|TRBV6-1|NA
TGTGCCAGCAGTGGTCAAGACAGGGTGGGCGAGCAGTACTTC
CASSGQDRVGEQYF
>TRBD2|15|TRBJ2-7|TRBV6-6|many
TGTGCCAGCAGGCCTCTAGCGGGAGGTGTTTACGAGCAGTACTTC
CASRPLAGGVYEQYF
>NA|14|TRBJ1-6|TRBV6-5|NA
TGTGCCAGCAGTTACTCACGGGAGAATTCACCCCTCCACTTT
CASSYSRENSPLHF
>NA|12|TRBJ2-7|TRBV7-6|NA
TGTGCCAGCAGCTTAAACGACTACGAGCAGTACTTC
CASSLNDYEQYF
>NA|16|TRBJ1-6|TRBV4-1|NA
TGCGCCAGCAGCCAAGAAGGGAGTCATTATAATTCACCCCTCCACTTT
CASSQEGSHYNSPLHF
>NA|18|TRBJ2-3|TRBV5-5|once
TGTGCCAGCAGCTTTAGGCCACGGGGGTTGGGTGGCACAGATACGCAGTATTTT
CASSFRPRGLGGTDTQYF
>TRBD1|14|TRBJ2-5|TRBV10-3|NA
TGTGCCATCAGTGAGTCGGACAGGGTGGAGACCCAGTACTTC
CAISESDRVETQYF
>NA|18|TRBJ2-6|TRBV7-3|NA
TGTGCCAGCAGCTTAAATCCTCACTCAGACTCTGGGGCCAACGTCCTGACTTTC
CASSLNPHSDSGANVLTF
>NA|13|TRBJ1-2|TRBV2|NA
TGTGCCAGCATCGAATGGGGATGGGATGGCTACACCTTC
CASIEWGWDGYTF
>NA|13|TRBJ2-2|TRBV2|NA
TGTGCCAGCAGATCCAGGGAGTCCGGGGAGCTGTTTTTT
CASRSRESGELFF
>NA|15|TRBJ2-5|TRBV4-3|NA
TGCGCCAGCAGCCAAGAAAGATCCAGCTGGGAGACCCAGTACTTC
CASSQERSSWETQYF
>NA|15|TRBJ2-3|TRBV5-1|NA
TGCGCCAGCAGCTTCTCTGGGGCGGGATCAGATACGCAGTATTTT
CASSFSGAGSDTQYF
>NA|18|TRBJ1-3|TRBV9|NA
TGTGCCAGCAGCGTAGCTACCGGCAGAACGTCCTCTGGAAACACCATATATTTT
CASSVATGRTSSGNTIYF
>TRBD2|16|TRBJ2-1|TRBV5-1|NA
TGCGCCAGCAGCTTGGCGGGGGGAGGCTCTACCGATGAGCAGTTCTTC
CASSLAGGGSTDEQFF
>NA|13|TRBJ1-2|TRBV6-5|once
TGTGCCAGCAGCCCGGACCGCCTATATGGCTACACCTTC
CASSPDRLYGYTF
>NA|12|TRBJ1-1|TRBV18|NA
TGTGCCAGCTCACCAGGCAGAGCTGAAGCTTTCTTT
CASSPGRAEAFF
>NA|14|TRBJ1-1|TRBV5-1|NA
TGCGCCAGCAGCTTCGGGGTGGTGGACACTGAAGCTTTCTTT
CASSFGVVDTEAFF
>TRBD1|18|TRBJ2-3|TRBV5-1|NA
TGCGCCAGCAGCTTGGCTCTCCGGGACAGGGAAGGGACAGATACGCAGTATTTT
CASSLALRDREGTDTQYF
>NA|18|TRBJ1-6|TRBV7-9|NA
TGTGCCAGCAGCTTGCATATGACAGTAAGCTCCTATAATTCACCCCTCCACTTT
CASSLHMTVSSYNSPLHF
>NA|13|TRBJ1-1|TRBV11-2|NA
TGTGCCAGCAGCGCACAGGAAACCACTGAAGCTTTCTTT
CASSAQETTEAFF
>NA|15|TRBJ2-3|TRBV5-1|NA
TGCGCCAGCAGCTTGTTCAGCGGAAGCACAGATACGCAGTATTTT
CASSLFSGSTDTQYF
>NA|14|TRBJ2-3|TRBV29-1|once
TGCAGCGTTGTCGGGGGCAGAGACACAGATACGCAGTATTTT
CSVVGGRDTDTQYF
>NA|14|TRBJ1-4|TRBV6-5|NA
TGTGCCAGCAGCCCGGGACGGATTAATGAAAAACTGTTTTTT
CASSPGRINEKLFF
>NA|14|TRBJ2-7|TRBV5-6|NA
TGTGCCAGCAGAACCGGGACAACTAGCTACGAGCAGTACTTC
CASRTGTTSYEQYF
>NA|19|TRBJ1-5|TRBV2|once
TGTGCCAGCAGTGAAGCGCCAGGTAACTTCCTATATAGCAATCAGCCCCAGCATTTT
CASSEAPGNFLYSNQPQHF
>NA|16|TRBJ1-3|TRBV6-1|NA
TGTGCCAGCAGTGAAGAGTGGCAGTACTCTGGAAACACCATATATTTT
CASSEEWQYSGNTIYF